The 5 T cell receptor beta chains listed next were all sequenced from one sample in a study of early T cells in non-severe SARS-CoV-2 infection (dated by TCRdb to the early 2020s). The library relied on 5' RACE. The reads were generated on a NextSeq 500. TCRdb handled the public reads itself, with Q25 trimming in fastp and clone calling in MiXCR, and kept productive beta chains. Rows merge per CDR3 protein into single entries with the most common DNA and genes. In this sample the table shows 100,000 to 120,000 distinct CDR3 sequences, roughly an eighth of which occur a single time. The ten largest clones capture approximately 4% of the sample. Sequenced material: whole blood, taken at baseline. Receptor source: an adult who was a healthcare worker with PCR-confirmed SARS-CoV-2 infection or an uninfected control (not recorded which).

CDR3 sequence: CASSYPPAEQYF. In nucleotides, the CDR3 is TGTGCCAGCAGTTACCCCCCCGCCGAGCAGTACTTC. The J gene is TRBJ2-7, the V gene TRBV6-5; no definite D call. There are 12 residues in the CDR3. The V gene lost 2 bases and the J gene lost 6 bases, with 8 bases spanning the gap. Germline V gene data show CDR1 as MNHEY and CDR2 as SVGAGI.

This clonotype was detected a few times. V is TRBV5-4 and J is TRBJ1-5, with no clear D. The V and J ends lost 0 bases and 1 base respectively, with 8 bases between them. Looked up from germline, CDR1 is SGHNT and CDR2 is YYREEE (reference sequence). This CDR3 has 15 amino acids. This CDR3 is CASSLGANSNQPQHF. Here the CDR3 DNA reads TGTGCCAGCAGCTTGGGGGCAAACAGCAATCAGCCCCAGCATTTT.

This clonotype was seen only once. This chain connects TRBV29-1 to TRBJ2-1; D unclear. Germline V gene sequence: CDR1 SQVTM, CDR2 ANQGSEA. The CDR3 spans 13 residues. V lost 0 bases to trimming and J lost 10 bases, with 13 bases between them. CDR3 in DNA: TGCAGCGTTGAAGATGCGCGCAATCGGGAGCAGTTCTTC. Translated, it gives CSVEDARNREQFF.

This clonotype was counted between two and nine times. The chain recombines TRBV18 with TRBJ2-1; 8 bases agree with TRBD2. The CDR3 covers 15 residues. The germline V gene has CDR1 KGHSH and CDR2 LQKENI. J was trimmed by 5 bases and V by 2 bases; bases with no gene match: 5. CDR3 in amino acids: CASSPNSGVNNEQFF. The CDR3 nucleotides read TGTGCCAGCTCACCAAATAGCGGGGTAAACAATGAGCAGTTCTTC.

This clonotype was found many times. The V gene is TRBV11-3, the J gene TRBJ1-1, with D unclear. This CDR3 spans 14 amino acids. Trimming took off 0 bases at V and 2 bases at J, with 7 bases between the two ends. The V gene's germline CDR1 is SGHNT and CDR2 YENEEA. In DNA form, the CDR3 reads TGTGCCAGCAGCTTAGATGGTAGAAACACTGAAGCTTTCTTT. Translated, it gives CASSLDGRNTEAFF.